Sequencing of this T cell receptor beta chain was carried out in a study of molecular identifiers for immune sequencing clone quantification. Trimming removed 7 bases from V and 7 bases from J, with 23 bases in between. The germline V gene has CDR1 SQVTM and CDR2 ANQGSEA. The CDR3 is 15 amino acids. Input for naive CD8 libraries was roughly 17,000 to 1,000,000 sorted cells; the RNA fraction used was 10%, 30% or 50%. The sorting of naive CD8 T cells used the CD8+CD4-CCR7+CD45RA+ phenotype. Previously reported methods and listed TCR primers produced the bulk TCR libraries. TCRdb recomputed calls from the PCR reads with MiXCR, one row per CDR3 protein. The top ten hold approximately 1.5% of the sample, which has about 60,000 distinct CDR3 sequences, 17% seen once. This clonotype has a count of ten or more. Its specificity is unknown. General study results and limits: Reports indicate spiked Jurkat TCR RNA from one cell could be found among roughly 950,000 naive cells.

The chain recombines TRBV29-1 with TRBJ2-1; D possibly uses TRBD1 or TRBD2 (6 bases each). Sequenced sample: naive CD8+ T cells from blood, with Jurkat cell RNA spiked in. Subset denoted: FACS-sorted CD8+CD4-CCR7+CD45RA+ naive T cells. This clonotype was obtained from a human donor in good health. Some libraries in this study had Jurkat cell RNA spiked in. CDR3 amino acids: CSGLGPGAVGNEQFF. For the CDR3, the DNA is TGCAGCGGCTTGGGGCCGGGGGCTGTCGGTAATGAGCAGTTCTTC.